The 13 T cell receptor beta chains below were found in one sample sequenced in a study of blood T cell repertoires in COVID-19. The method was immunoSEQ multiplex PCR; TCRdb's version includes in-frame clones alone and lacks a portion of them. Found here are 250,000 to 300,000 clones, 85% to 90% of them singletons; the top ten hold less than 15%. Sequencing was done on a sample of peripheral blood. Receptor source: a woman aged 25 to 39 with COVID-19, enrolled during active disease.

This clone has just a few counts. Other DNA sequences in the sample encode the same CDR3. The chain uses TRBV9 and TRBJ2-7, with D perhaps TRBD2 (6 bases). Germline V lookup: CDR1 SGDLS, CDR2 YYNGEE. The V and J ends lost 0 bases and 0 bases respectively, with 7 bases between them. The CDR3 loop spans 14 amino acids. For the CDR3, the DNA is TGTGCCAGCAGCGTAGGGGGGGACTCCTACGAGCAGTACTTC. This sequence encodes CASSVGGDSYEQYF.

The rearrangement uses TRBV7-9 and TRBJ2-1; a possible D gene is TRBD1 (6 bases). With 11 bases removed from V and 6 bases from J, the gap between germline ends came to 14 bases. This CDR3 has 12 amino acids. Germline CDR1 reads SEHNR; CDR2 reads FQNEAQ (reference sequence). The CDR3 DNA sequence: TGTGCCTCGGGGACAACCGGCAATGAGCAGTTCTTC. Amino acids: CASGTTGNEQFF. Using reference TRBV7-9 and TRBJ2-1 for the parts outside the CDR3, the full variable domain is DTGVSQNPRHKITKRGQNVTFRCDPISEHNRLYWYRQTLGQGPEFLTYFQNEAQLEKSRLLSDRFSAERPKGSFSTLEIQRTEQGDSAMYLCASGTTGNEQFFGPGTRLTVL.

The chain combines TRBV5-1 with TRBJ1-2; 7 bases agree with TRBD1. Germline lookup yields CDR1 SGHRS and CDR2 YFSETQ. The CDR3 is made up of 12 amino acids. The J segment lost 11 bases and the V segment lost 4 bases, leaving 8 bases of the junction unmatched. CDR3 residues: CASSQDRASYTF. CDR3 nucleotides: TGCGCCAGCAGCCAAGACAGGGCGTCGTACACCTTC.

The rearrangement links TRBV5-5 to TRBJ2-1, with TRBD2 matching over 9 bases. Germline V lookup: CDR1 SGHKS, CDR2 YYEKEE (reference sequence). V was pared by 0 bases and J by 8 bases, with 18 bases of the junction left unmatched. CDR3 length: 19 residues. Here the CDR3 reads CASSLGGTRLGGGADEQFF. DNA of the CDR3: TGTGCCAGCAGCTTGGGGGGCACCCGCCTAGGCGGGGGGGCGGATGAGCAGTTCTTC.

This chain uses TRBV5-4 with TRBJ2-3; possibly TRBD2 for D (6 bases). V lost 0 bases, J lost 2 bases, and 13 bases lay in between. Germline CDR1 and CDR2: SGHNT and YYREEE (reference sequence). The CDR3 is 16 residues long. The CDR3 is CASSLAGGTPTDTQYF. The DNA for the CDR3 is TGTGCCAGCAGCTTGGCCGGAGGGACCCCCACAGATACGCAGTATTTT.

V is TRBV5-1 and J is TRBJ1-3; D is unresolved. The V end lost 5 bases, the J end lost 3 bases, and 12 bases lay between the germline ends. CDR1 and CDR2 (germline): SGHRS, YFSETQ. The CDR3 has 14 residues. The CDR3 nucleotides are TGCGCCAGCAGGAGGCCGGAGGTTGGAAACACCATATATTTT. Its protein product is CASRRPEVGNTIYF.

The chain recombines TRBV21-1 with TRBJ2-6; the table's D gene call, TRBD1, was not cross checked with the DNA. TRBV21-1 is a listed pseudogene. There are 20 residues in the CDR3. This CDR3 is CASSKVKPTTGGTGANVLTF. The CDR3 nucleotides are TGTGCCAGCAGCAAAGTAAAGCCTACTACAGGGGGCACCGGGGCCAACGTCCTGACTTTC.

Remarks on this clone: Additional DNA sequences in this sample encode the identical CDR3. CDR3 protein: CASSMAGYNEQFF. The CDR3 DNA sequence: TGTGCCAGTAGTATGGCAGGGTACAATGAGCAGTTCTTC. The V and J genes are TRBV19 and TRBJ2-1, with D possibly TRBD1 on 5 matching bases. The length of the CDR3 is 13 residues. Germline lookup yields CDR1 LNHDA and CDR2 SQIVND (reference sequence). Trimming cost V 3 bases and J 4 bases, with 7 bases left between them.

The V gene is TRBV3-1 (or the pseudogene TRBV3-2), the J gene TRBJ1-4; D is undetermined. V was trimmed by 1 base and J by 13 bases, leaving 13 bases between them. CDR1 is LGHDT, CDR2 YNNKEL, per germline (reference sequence). The CDR3 sequence is 13 residues long. The CDR3 DNA is TGTGCCAGCAGCCAAGTGTTTGAGGGCAGACTGTTTTTT. Protein sequence: CASSQVFEGRLFF.

V usage is TRBV6-6 and J usage is TRBJ2-7; 9 nucleotides align to TRBD1. This CDR3 region has 16 residues. Trimming at V came to 0 bases and at J to 7 bases, leaving 10 bases not matched to a gene. The germline gives CDR1 MNHNY, CDR2 SVGAGI (reference sequence). In nucleotides, the CDR3 is TGTGCCAGCAGTTACTCCTCGACGGGACAGGGACTTGAGCAGTACTTC. Translation: CASSYSSTGQGLEQYF.

This rearrangement joins TRBV7-2 to TRBJ2-5, with 7 bases matching TRBD2. After removal of 8 bases from V and 5 bases from J, the junction contained 8 bases not matched to a gene. The CDR3 is 13 amino acids. From germline, CDR1 is SGHTA and CDR2 FQGNSA. This chain's CDR3 is CASGGGPRETQYF. DNA for the CDR3: TGTGCCAGCGGGGGGGGTCCGCGGGAGACCCAGTACTTC. Variable domain in full (rest from reference TRBV7-2 and TRBJ2-5): GAGVSQSPSNKVTEKGKDVELRCDPISGHTALYWYRQSLGQGLEFLIYFQGNSAPDKSGLPSDRFSAERTGGSVSTLTIQRTQQEDSAVYLCASGGGPRETQYFGPGTRLLVL.

V is TRBV3-1 (or the pseudogene TRBV3-2) and J is TRBJ2-2; 8 bases agree with TRBD1. The V gene end was trimmed by 2 bases and the J gene end by 9 bases; junction bases not matched to a gene: 17. This CDR3 is built from 18 residues. The germline V gene has CDR1 LGHDT and CDR2 YNNKEL (reference sequence). The CDR3 loop is CASSQLIPGQEHRRELFF. CDR3 sequence (DNA): TGTGCCAGCAGCCAATTGATCCCGGGACAGGAACACCGGAGGGAGCTGTTTTTT.

The chain recombines TRBV27 with TRBJ1-5, with 7 bases matching TRBD1. The CDR3 runs to 14 residues. From germline, CDR1 is MNHEY and CDR2 SMNVEV (reference sequence). With V trimmed by 0 bases and J by 9 bases, 5 bases remained unmatched. The DNA of the CDR3 is TGTGCCAGCAGTTTATCGCCAGGGGGTTCGCCCCAGCATTTT. It is translated as CASSLSPGGSPQHF.